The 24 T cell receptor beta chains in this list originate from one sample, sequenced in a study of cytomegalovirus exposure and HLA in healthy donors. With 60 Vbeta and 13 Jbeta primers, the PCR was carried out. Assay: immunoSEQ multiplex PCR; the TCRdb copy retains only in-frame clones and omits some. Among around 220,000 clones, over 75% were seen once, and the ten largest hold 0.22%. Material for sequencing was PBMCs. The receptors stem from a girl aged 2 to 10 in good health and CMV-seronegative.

The CDR3 DNA sequence: TGTGCCAGCAGCCCCCGGTCTAGCGTGGCCTACGAGCAGTACTTC. Translation: CASSPRSSVAYEQYF. This rearrangement joins TRBV7-6 to TRBJ2-7, with TRBD2 as a possible D gene (6 bases). Germline V lookup: CDR1 SGHVS, CDR2 FNYEAQ. The CDR3 has 15 amino acids. Between the trimmed V and J ends, which lost 5 bases and 2 bases, there was a span of 16 bases.

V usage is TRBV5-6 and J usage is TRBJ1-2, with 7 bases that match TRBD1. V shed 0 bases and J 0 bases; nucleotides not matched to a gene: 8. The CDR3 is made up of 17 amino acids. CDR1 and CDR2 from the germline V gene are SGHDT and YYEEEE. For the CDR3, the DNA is TGTGCCAGCAGCTTGGGGGGAGACAGGGAGACTAACTATGGCTACACCTTC. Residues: CASSLGGDRETNYGYTF. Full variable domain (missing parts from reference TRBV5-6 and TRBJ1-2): DAGVTQSPTHLIKTRGQQVTLRCSPKSGHDTVSWYQQALGQGPQFIFQYYEEEERQRGNFPDRFSGHQFPNYSSELNVNALLLGDSALYLCASSLGGDRETNYGYTFGSGTRLTVV.

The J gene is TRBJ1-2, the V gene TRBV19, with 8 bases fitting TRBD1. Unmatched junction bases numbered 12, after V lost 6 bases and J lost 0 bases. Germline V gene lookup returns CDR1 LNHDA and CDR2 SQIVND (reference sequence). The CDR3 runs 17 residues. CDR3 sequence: CASSASWDRTPNYGYTF. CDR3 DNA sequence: TGTGCCAGTAGCGCCTCTTGGGACAGGACCCCTAACTATGGCTACACCTTC.

For the CDR3, the DNA is TGTGCCAGCAGTGACTCGACAACCGGGGAGCTGTTTTTT. Translating it yields CASSDSTTGELFF. The J gene is TRBJ2-2, the V gene TRBV6-4; D is unclear. Deletions cut 0 bases from V and 5 bases from J, with 4 bases between. The V gene's germline CDR1 is MRHNA and CDR2 SNTAGT. This CDR3 region has 13 residues.

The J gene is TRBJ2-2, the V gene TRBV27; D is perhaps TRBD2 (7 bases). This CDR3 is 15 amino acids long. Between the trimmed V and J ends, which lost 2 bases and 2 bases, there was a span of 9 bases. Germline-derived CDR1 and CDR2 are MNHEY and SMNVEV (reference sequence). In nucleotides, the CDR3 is TGTGCCAGCAGTTTAAGGGGGGGAAACACCGGGGAGCTGTTTTTT. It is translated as CASSLRGGNTGELFF.

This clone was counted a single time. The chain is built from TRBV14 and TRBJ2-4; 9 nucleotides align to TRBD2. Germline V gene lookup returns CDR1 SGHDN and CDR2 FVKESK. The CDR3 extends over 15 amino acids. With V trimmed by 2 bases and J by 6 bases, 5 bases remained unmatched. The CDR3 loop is CASSQQRGAGNIQYF. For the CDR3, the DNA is TGTGCCAGCAGCCAACAGCGGGGGGCCGGAAACATTCAGTACTTC.

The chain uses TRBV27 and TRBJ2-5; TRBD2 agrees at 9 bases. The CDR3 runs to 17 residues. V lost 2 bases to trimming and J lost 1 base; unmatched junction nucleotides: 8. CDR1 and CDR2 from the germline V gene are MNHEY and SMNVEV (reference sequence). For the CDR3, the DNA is TGTGCCAGCAGTTTACTAGCGGGATATGGAAGCCAAGAGACCCAGTACTTC. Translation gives CASSLLAGYGSQETQYF.

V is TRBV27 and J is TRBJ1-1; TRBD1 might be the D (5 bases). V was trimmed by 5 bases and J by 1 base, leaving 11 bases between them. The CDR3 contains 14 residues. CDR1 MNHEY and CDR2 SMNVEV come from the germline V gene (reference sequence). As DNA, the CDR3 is TGTGCCAGCAGTCGCCAGGGAGGGAACACTGAAGCTTTCTTT. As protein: CASSRQGGNTEAFF.

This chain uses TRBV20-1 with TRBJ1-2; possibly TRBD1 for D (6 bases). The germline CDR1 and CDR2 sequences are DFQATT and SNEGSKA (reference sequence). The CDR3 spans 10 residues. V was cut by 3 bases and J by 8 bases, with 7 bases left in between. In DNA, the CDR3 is TGCAGTGCTAGCCAGGGGGGCTACACCTTC. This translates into CSASQGGYTF.

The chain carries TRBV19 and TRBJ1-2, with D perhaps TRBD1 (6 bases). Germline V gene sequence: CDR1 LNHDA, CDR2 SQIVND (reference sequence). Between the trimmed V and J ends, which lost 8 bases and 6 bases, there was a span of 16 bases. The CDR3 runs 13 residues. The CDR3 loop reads CASGKQGLNGYTF. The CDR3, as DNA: TGTGCCAGTGGCAAACAGGGTTTAAATGGCTACACCTTC.

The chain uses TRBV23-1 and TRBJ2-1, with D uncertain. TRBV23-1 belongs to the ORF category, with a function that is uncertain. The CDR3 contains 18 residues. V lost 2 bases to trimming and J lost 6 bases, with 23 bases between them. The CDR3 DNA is TGCGCCAGCAGTCAACTACCCTCTCCGGGTAGTTGTGTCAATGAGCAGTTCTTC. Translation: CASSQLPSPGSCVNEQFF.

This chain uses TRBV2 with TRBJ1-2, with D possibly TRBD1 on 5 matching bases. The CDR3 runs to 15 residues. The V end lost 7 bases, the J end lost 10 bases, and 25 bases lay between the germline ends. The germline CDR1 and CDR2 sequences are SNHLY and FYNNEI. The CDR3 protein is CASTAGRDPSGIYTF. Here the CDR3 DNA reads TGTGCCAGCACAGCGGGCAGGGACCCTTCTGGAATCTACACCTTC.

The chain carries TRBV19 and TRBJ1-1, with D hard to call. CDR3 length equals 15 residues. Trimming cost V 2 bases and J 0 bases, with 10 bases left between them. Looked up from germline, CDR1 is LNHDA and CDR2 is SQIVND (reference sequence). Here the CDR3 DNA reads TGTGCCAGTAGTATACCGCAGTCCGTGAACACTGAAGCTTTCTTT. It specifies CASSIPQSVNTEAFF.

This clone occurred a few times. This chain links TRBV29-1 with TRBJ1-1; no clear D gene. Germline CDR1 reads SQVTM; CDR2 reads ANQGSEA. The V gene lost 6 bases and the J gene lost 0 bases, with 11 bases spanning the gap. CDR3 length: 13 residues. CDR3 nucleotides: TGCAGCGTACGAGAATTCATGAACACTGAAGCTTTCTTT. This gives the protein CSVREFMNTEAFF.

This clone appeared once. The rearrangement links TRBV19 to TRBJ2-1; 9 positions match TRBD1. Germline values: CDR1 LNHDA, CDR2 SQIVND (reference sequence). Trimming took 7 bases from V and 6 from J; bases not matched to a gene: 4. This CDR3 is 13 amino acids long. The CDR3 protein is CASTQDRGNEQFF. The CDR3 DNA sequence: TGTGCCAGTACCCAGGACAGGGGCAATGAGCAGTTCTTC.

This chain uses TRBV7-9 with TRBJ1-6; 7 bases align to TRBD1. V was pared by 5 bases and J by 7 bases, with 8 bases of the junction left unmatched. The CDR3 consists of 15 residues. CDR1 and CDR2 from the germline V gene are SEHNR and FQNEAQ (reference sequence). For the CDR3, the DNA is TGTGCCAGCAGCCCAGGGGACAGAGAAAATTCACCCCTCCACTTT. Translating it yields CASSPGDRENSPLHF.

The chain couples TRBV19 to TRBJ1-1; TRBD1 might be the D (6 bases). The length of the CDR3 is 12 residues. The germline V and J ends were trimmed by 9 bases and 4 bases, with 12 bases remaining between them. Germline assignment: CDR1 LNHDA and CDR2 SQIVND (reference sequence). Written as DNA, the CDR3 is TGTGCCAGCGCGAGGGGGAGCACTGAAGCTTTCTTT. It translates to CASARGSTEAFF.

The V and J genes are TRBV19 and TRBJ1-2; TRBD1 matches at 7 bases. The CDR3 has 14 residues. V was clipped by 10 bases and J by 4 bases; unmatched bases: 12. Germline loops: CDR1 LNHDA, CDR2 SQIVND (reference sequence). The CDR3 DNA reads TGTGCCAACCGACAGGGACGGTCCCGCTATGGCTACACCTTC. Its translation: CANRQGRSRYGYTF.

The CDR3 DNA reads as TGTGCCTGGACGAAGGGAGGTGAGCAGCCCCAGCATTTT. The encoded protein is CAWTKGGEQPQHF. The V call is TRBV30, the J call TRBJ1-5, with no clear D. This CDR3 contains 13 residues. Germline V gene lookup returns CDR1 GTSNPN and CDR2 SVGIG (reference sequence). Trimming took 4 bases from V and 7 from J, leaving 14 bases between them.

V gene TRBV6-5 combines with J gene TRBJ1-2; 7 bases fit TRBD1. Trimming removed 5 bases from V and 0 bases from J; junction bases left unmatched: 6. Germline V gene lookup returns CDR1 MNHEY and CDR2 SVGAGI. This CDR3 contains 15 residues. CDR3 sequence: CASSQSGTANYGYTF. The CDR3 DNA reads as TGTGCCAGCAGTCAATCCGGGACAGCTAACTATGGCTACACCTTC.

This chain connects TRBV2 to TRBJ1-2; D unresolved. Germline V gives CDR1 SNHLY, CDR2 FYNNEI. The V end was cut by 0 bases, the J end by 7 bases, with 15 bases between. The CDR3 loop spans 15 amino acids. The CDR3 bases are TGTGCCAGCAGTGAAGCGCTTGAGGGCTGGGGTGGCTACACCTTC. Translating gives CASSEALEGWGGYTF. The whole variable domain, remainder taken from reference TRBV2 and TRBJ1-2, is EPEVTQTPSHQVTQMGQEVILRCVPISNHLYFYWYRQILGQKVEFLVSFYNNEISEKSEIFDDQFSVERPDGSNFTLKIRSTKLEDSAMYFCASSEALEGWGGYTFGSGTRLTVV.

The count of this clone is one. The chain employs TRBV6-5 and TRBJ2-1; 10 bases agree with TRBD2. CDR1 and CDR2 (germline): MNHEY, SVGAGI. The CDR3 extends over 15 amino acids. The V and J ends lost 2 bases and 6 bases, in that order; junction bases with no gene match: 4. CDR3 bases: TGTGCCAGCAGTTACGAAAGCGGGGGGGCCAATGAGCAGTTCTTC. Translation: CASSYESGGANEQFF.

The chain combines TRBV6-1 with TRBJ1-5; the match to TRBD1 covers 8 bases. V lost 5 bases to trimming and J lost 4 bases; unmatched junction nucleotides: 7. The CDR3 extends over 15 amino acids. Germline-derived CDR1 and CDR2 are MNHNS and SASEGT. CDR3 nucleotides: TGTGCCAGCAGTTCCCGGGACAGGAGAAATCAGCCCCAGCATTTT. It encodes CASSSRDRRNQPQHF.

This chain's CDR3 is CASSTGTVPDQPQHF. The CDR3 bases are TGTGCCAGCAGCACAGGGACAGTCCCTGATCAGCCCCAGCATTTT. V is TRBV5-6 and J is TRBJ1-5; 7 nucleotides align to TRBD1. Germline V gene data show CDR1 as SGHDT and CDR2 as YYEEEE. With 4 bases clipped from V and 5 bases from J, the junction kept 9 bases outside the gene matches. CDR3 size: 15 residues.